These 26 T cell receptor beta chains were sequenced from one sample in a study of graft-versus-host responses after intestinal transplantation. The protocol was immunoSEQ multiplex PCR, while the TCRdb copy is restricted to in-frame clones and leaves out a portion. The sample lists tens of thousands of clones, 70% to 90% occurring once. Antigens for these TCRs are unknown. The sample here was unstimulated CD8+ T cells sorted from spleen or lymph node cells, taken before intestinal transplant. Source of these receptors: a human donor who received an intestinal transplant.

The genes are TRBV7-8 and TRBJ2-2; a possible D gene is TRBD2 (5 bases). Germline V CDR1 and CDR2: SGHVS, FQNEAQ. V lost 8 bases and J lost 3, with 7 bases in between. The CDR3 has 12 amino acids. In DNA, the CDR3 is TGTGCCAGCGGGAGTCACACCGGGGAGCTGTTTTTT. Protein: CASGSHTGELFF.

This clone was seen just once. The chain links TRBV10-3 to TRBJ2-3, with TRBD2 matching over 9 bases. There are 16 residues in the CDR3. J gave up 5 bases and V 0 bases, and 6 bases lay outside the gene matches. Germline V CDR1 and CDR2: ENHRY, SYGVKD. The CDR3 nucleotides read TGTGCCATCAGTGAGTCGAAGGCTAGCGGGATAGATACGCAGTATTTT. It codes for CAISESKASGIDTQYF.

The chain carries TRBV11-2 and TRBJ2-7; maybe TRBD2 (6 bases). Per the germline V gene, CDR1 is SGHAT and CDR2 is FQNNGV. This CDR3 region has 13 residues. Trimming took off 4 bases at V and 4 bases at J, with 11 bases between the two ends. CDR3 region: CASSSNAGYEQYF. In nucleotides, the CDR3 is TGTGCCAGCAGCTCTAACGCGGGATACGAGCAGTACTTC.

The CDR3 sequence is CASSVVADTEAFF. For the CDR3, the DNA is TGTGCCAGCAGCGTAGTAGCGGACACTGAAGCTTTCTTT. The chain employs TRBV9 and TRBJ1-1, with unresolved D. V lost 0 bases, J lost 3 bases, and 6 bases lay in between. Germline lookup yields CDR1 SGDLS and CDR2 YYNGEE. The CDR3 covers 13 residues.

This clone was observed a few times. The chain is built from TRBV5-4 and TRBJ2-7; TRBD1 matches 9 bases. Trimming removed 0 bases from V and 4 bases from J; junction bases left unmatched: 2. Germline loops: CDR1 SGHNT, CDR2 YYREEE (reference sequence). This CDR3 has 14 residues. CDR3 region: CASSLVGTGYEQYF. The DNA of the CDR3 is TGTGCCAGCAGCTTGGTCGGGACAGGGTACGAGCAGTACTTC.

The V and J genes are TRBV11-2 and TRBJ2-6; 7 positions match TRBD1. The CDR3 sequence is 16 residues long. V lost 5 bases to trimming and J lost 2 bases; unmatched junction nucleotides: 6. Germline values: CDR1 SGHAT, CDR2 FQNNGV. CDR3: CASSARTGAGANVLTF. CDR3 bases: TGTGCCAGCAGCGCCCGGACAGGAGCTGGGGCCAACGTCCTGACTTTC.

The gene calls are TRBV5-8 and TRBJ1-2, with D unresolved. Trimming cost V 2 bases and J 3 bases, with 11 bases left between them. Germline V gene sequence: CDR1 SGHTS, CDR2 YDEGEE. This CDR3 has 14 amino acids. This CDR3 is CASSFRDTYYGYTF. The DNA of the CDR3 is TGTGCCAGCAGCTTTAGAGATACGTACTATGGCTACACCTTC.

This chain's CDR3 is CASSQRTLRADTQYF. CDR3 bases: TGCGCCAGCAGCCAAAGGACTCTGAGGGCAGATACGCAGTATTTT. V and J are TRBV4-1 and TRBJ2-3, with a tentative D call TRBD2 (5 bases). Trimming pared 2 bases from V and 4 bases from J, leaving 13 bases between. Germline V gene lookup returns CDR1 MGHRA and CDR2 YSYEKL. CDR3 length: 15 amino acids.

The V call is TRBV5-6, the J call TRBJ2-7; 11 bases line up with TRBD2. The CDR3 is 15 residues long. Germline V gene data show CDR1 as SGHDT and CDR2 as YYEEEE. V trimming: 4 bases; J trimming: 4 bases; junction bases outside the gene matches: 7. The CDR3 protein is CASSQETSGGYEQYF. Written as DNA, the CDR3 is TGTGCCAGCAGCCAGGAAACTAGCGGGGGTTACGAGCAGTACTTC.

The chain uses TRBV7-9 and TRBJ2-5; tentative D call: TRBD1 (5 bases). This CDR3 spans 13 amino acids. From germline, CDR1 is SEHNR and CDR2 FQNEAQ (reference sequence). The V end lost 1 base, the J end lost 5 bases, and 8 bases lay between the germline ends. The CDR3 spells CASSLGSGETQYF. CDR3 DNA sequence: TGTGCCAGCAGCTTAGGATCAGGGGAGACCCAGTACTTC.

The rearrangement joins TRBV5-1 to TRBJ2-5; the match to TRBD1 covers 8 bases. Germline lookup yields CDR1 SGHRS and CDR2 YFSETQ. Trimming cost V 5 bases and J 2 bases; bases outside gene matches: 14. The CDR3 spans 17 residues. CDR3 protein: CASRGQVRAGRQETQYF. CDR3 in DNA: TGCGCCAGCAGGGGACAGGTAAGGGCCGGGCGGCAAGAGACCCAGTACTTC.

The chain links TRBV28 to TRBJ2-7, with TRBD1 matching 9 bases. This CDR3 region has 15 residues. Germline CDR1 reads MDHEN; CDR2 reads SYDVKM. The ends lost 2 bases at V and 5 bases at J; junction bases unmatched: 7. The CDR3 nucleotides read TGTGCCAGCAGTTTACTCGGGACAGGGATCCACGAGCAGTACTTC. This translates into CASSLLGTGIHEQYF. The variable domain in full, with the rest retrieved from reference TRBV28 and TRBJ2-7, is DVKVTQSSRYLVKRTGEKVFLECVQDMDHENMFWYRQDPGLGLRLIYFSYDVKMKEKGDIPEGYSVSREKKERFSLILESASTNQTSMYLCASSLLGTGIHEQYFGPGTRLTVT.

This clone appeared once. Here the CDR3 DNA reads TGTGCCAGCAGTAACGGACAGGAAAGCTCCTACAATGAGCAGTTCTTC. Its translation: CASSNGQESSYNEQFF. J is TRBJ2-1 and V is TRBV6-4; TRBD1 matches 7 bases. In germline, CDR1 is MRHNA, CDR2 SNTAGT. V was clipped by 5 bases and J by 0 bases; unmatched bases: 7. The CDR3 is 16 residues long.

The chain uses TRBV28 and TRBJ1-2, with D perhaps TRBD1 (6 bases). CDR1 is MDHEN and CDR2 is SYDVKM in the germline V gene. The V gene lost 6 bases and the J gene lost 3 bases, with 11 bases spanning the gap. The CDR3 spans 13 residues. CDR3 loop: CASRAQGHYGYTF. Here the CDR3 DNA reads TGTGCCAGCAGGGCACAGGGACACTATGGCTACACCTTC.

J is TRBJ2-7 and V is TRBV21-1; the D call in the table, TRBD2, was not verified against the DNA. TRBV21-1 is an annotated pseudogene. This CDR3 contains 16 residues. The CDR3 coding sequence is TGTGCCAGCAGCTCCCTCCCCCCATTGAGCTCCTACGAGCAGTACTTC. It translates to CASSSLPPLSSYEQYF.

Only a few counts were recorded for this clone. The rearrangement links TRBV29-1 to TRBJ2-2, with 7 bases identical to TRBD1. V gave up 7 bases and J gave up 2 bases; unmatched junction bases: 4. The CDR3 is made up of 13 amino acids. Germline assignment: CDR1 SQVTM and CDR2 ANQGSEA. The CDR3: CSAGTDNTGELFF. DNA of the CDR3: TGCAGCGCCGGGACAGATAACACCGGGGAGCTGTTTTTT.

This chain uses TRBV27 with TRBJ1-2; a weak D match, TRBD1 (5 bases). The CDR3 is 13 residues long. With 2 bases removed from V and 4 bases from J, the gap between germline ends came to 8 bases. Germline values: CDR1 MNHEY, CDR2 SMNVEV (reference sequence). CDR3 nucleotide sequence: TGTGCCAGCAGTTTAACAGGCTTCTATGGCTACACCTTC. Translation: CASSLTGFYGYTF.

DNA for the CDR3: TGTGCCAGCAGCTTAGGGACAGGTTCCTACGAGCAGTACTTC. Amino acids: CASSLGTGSYEQYF. The chain carries TRBV7-6 and TRBJ2-7, with 7 nucleotides matching TRBD1. The germline gives CDR1 SGHVS, CDR2 FNYEAQ. V shed 1 base and J 1 base; nucleotides not matched to a gene: 1. This CDR3 comprises 14 residues.

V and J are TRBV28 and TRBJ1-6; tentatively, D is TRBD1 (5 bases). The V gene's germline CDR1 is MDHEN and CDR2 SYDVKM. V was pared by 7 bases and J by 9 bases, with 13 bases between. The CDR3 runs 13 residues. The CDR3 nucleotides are TGTGCCAGCACCCCATGGGGGGGTTCACCCCTCCACTTT. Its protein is CASTPWGGSPLHF. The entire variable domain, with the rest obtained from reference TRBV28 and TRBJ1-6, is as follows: DVKVTQSSRYLVKRTGEKVFLECVQDMDHENMFWYRQDPGLGLRLIYFSYDVKMKEKGDIPEGYSVSREKKERFSLILESASTNQTSMYLCASTPWGGSPLHFGNGTRLTVT.

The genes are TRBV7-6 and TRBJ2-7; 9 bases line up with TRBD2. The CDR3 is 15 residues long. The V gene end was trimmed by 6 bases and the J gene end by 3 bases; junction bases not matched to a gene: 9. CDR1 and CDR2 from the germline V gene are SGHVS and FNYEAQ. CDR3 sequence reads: CASSPIAGDIYEQYF. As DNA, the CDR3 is TGTGCCAGCAGTCCCATAGCGGGAGACATCTACGAGCAGTACTTC.

The CDR3 sequence: CASSYSNTEQFF. CDR3 nucleotides: TGTGCCAGCAGTTACTCGAATACAGAGCAGTTCTTC. This rearrangement joins TRBV6-5 to TRBJ2-1; D is unresolved. The CDR3 consists of 12 residues. V dropped 0 bases and J dropped 10 bases, with 7 bases sitting between them. Germline CDR1 MNHEY, CDR2 SVGAGI.

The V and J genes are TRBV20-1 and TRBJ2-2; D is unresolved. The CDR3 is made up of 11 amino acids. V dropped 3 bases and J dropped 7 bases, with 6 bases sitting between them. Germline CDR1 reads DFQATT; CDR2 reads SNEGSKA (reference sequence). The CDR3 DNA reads TGCAGTGCTAGGAGCCTCGGGGAGCTGTTTTTT. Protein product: CSARSLGELFF.

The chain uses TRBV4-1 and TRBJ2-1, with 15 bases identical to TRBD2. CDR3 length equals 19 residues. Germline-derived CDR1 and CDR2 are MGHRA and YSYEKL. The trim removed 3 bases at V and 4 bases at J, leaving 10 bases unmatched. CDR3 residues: CASSHPGLAGGSLYNEQFF. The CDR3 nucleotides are TGCGCCAGCAGCCACCCGGGACTAGCGGGAGGTTCATTATACAATGAGCAGTTCTTC.

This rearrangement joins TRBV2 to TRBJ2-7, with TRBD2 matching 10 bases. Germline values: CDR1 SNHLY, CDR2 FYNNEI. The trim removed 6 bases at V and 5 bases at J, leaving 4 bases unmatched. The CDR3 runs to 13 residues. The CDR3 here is CASRATSGDEQYF. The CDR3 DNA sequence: TGTGCCAGCAGGGCCACTAGCGGGGACGAGCAGTACTTC.

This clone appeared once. The CDR3 coding sequence is TGTGCCAGCAGCGCCGGTGGGGGGGCGTATGGCTACACCTTC. Translating gives CASSAGGGAYGYTF. V and J are TRBV9 and TRBJ1-2, with a possible D match to TRBD1 (6 bases). The V end lost 3 bases, the J end lost 5 bases, and 14 bases lay between the germline ends. The CDR3 runs to 14 residues. Germline V gene data show CDR1 as SGDLS and CDR2 as YYNGEE.

CDR3 loop: CASSVGDIDEQYF. CDR3 nucleotide sequence: TGTGCCAGCAGCGTGGGGGACATTGACGAGCAGTACTTC. V is TRBV9 and J is TRBJ2-7; tentative D call: TRBD1 (6 bases). Germline V CDR1 and CDR2: SGDLS, YYNGEE. Deletions cut 2 bases from V and 5 bases from J, with 11 bases between. The CDR3 has 13 amino acids.